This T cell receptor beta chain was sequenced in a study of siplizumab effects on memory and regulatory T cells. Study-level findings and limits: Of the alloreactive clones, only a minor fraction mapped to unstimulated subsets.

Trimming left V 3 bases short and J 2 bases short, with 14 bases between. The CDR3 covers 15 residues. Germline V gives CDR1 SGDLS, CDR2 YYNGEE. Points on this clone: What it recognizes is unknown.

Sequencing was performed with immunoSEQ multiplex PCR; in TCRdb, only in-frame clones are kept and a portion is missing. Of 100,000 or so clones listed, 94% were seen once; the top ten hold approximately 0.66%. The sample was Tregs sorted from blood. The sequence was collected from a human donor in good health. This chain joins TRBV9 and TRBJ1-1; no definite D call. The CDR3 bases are TGTGCCAGCAGCGCAACCGGGTCCGTAAACACTGAAGCTTTCTTT. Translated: CASSATGSVNTEAFF.